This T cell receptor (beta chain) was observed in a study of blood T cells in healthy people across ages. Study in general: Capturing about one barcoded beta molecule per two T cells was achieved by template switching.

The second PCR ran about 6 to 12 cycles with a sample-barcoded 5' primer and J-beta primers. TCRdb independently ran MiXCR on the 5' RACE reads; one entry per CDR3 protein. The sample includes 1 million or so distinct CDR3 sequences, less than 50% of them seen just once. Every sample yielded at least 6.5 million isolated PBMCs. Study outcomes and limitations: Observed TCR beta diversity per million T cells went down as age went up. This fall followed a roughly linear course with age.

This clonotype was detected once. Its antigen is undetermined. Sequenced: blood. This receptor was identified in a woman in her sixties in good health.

CDR3 protein: CSARFRQSYEQYF. CDR3 sequence (DNA): TGCAGTGCTAGATTCAGACAATCCTACGAGCAGTACTTC. The chain combines TRBV20-1 with TRBJ2-7; D ambiguous. Germline V gene data show CDR1 as DFQATT and CDR2 as SNEGSKA (reference sequence). The CDR3 contains 13 residues. Trimming left V 2 bases short and J 1 base short, with 9 bases between.